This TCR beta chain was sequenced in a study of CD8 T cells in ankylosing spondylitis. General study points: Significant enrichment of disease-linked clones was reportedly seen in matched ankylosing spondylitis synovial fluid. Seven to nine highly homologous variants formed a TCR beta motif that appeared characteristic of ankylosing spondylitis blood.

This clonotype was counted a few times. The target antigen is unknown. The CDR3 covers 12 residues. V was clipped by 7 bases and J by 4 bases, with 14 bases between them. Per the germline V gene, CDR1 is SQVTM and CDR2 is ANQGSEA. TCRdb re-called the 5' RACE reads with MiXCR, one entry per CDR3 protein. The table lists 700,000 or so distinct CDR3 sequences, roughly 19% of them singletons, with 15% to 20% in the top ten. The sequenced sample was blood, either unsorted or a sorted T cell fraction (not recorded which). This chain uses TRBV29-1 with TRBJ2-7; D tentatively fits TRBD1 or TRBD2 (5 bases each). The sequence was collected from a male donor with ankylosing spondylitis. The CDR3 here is CSAGTTLYEQYF. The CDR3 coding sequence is TGCAGCGCTGGGACGACATTGTACGAGCAGTACTTC.